The present TCR beta chain was sequenced within a study of T cell responses to AZD1222 COVID-19 vaccine. Assay used: immunoSEQ multiplex PCR; TCRdb lists only in-frame clones, some missing. The sample consists of 90,000 to 130,000 clones, 94% of them appearing once. Notes on the study in general: The study found Spike-specific TCR breadth and depth rose after two AZD1222 doses. Repertoires were sampled only after the peak T cell response. Mostly white British, mostly female donors; authors suggested clonal diversity may be underestimated.

Second-dose intervals of approximately 4 or approximately 12 weeks were pooled. A word on this clone: What it recognizes is unknown. Different DNA sequences within this sample yield the same CDR3.

This CDR3 comprises 12 residues. V lost 6 bases and J lost 1, with 7 bases in between. Here the sequenced sample was peripheral blood, taken 28 days after the second AZD1222 dose. The chain couples TRBV12-3 or TRBV12-4 to TRBJ2-7; D may be TRBD2 (6 bases). This sequence originates from an adult who received the AZD1222 COVID-19 vaccine. The chain's CDR3 is CASSGTSYEQYF. DNA for the CDR3: TGTGCCAGCAGCGGGACTTCCTACGAGCAGTACTTC.